The 19 T cell receptor beta chains reported below all come from one sample, sequenced in a study of cytomegalovirus exposure and HLA in healthy donors. A multiplex PCR was run with 60 Vbeta primers and 13 Jbeta primers. Sequenced by immunoSEQ multiplex PCR; TCRdb stores in-frame clones only, minus some. This table has over 100,000 clones, over 75% appearing once. Source material: PBMCs. Receptor source: a man younger than 45 in good health and CMV-seronegative.

A single count supports this clone. The chain uses TRBV7-9 and TRBJ2-5; the D gene is possibly TRBD1 (5 bases). The CDR3 consists of 15 residues. Germline assignment: CDR1 SEHNR and CDR2 FQNEAQ (reference sequence). The V and J ends lost 3 bases and 4 bases respectively, with 15 bases between them. This CDR3 is CASSFPGLVVETQYF. The CDR3 DNA reads TGTGCCAGCAGCTTCCCAGGGCTAGTGGTAGAGACCCAGTACTTC.

The V call is TRBV7-9, the J call TRBJ1-1; D unclear. CDR1 SEHNR and CDR2 FQNEAQ come from the germline V gene (reference sequence). Trimming removed 6 bases at V and 3 bases at J, with 8 bases between. This CDR3 spans 12 amino acids. The CDR3 DNA sequence: TGTGCCAGCAGTTTCGGAGACACTGAAGCTTTCTTT. It translates to CASSFGDTEAFF.

The J gene is TRBJ2-3, the V gene TRBV5-5; 7 bases map to TRBD1. The CDR3 extends over 16 amino acids. The trim removed 1 base at V and 3 bases at J, leaving 8 bases unmatched. Germline loops: CDR1 SGHKS, CDR2 YYEKEE (reference sequence). CDR3 sequence: CASSLRQGPRTDTQYF. The DNA for the CDR3 is TGTGCCAGCAGCTTGCGACAGGGTCCGAGAACAGATACGCAGTATTTT.

This clone has just a few counts. This rearrangement joins TRBV7-9 to TRBJ2-3; D is possibly TRBD2 (6 bases). This CDR3 spans 14 amino acids. Germline V CDR1 and CDR2: SEHNR, FQNEAQ (reference sequence). Trimming took off 5 bases at V and 0 bases at J, with 9 bases between the two ends. The CDR3 region is CASSVGTSTDTQYF. The DNA for the CDR3 is TGTGCCAGCAGCGTCGGGACTAGCACAGATACGCAGTATTTT.

This chain connects TRBV6-5 to TRBJ2-1; weak D call: TRBD1 (5 bases). The CDR3 is made up of 15 amino acids. The germline CDR1 and CDR2 sequences are MNHEY and SVGAGI. Trimming removed 2 bases at V and 0 bases at J, with 8 bases between. CDR3 nucleotides: TGTGCCAGCAGTTACAGGGGAAGCTCCTACAATGAGCAGTTCTTC. It translates to CASSYRGSSYNEQFF.

CDR3 DNA sequence: TGTGCCATCAGTGCTGGTCTAGGTCAGCCCCAGCATTTT. This encodes CAISAGLGQPQHF. The V and J genes are TRBV10-3 and TRBJ1-5; D not certain. Germline V gene sequence: CDR1 ENHRY, CDR2 SYGVKD. The CDR3 runs 13 residues. The V and J ends lost 4 bases and 6 bases respectively, with 10 bases between them.

With regard to this clone: Other DNA sequences within the sample encode an identical CDR3. V gene TRBV5-6 combines with J gene TRBJ2-2; the match to TRBD1 covers 7 bases. V shed 4 bases and J 1 base; nucleotides not matched to a gene: 7. The CDR3 loop spans 16 amino acids. CDR1 is SGHDT and CDR2 is YYEEEE in the germline V gene. The CDR3 DNA is TGTGCCAGCAGCCCCCGGACAGGCAAGAACACCGGGGAGCTGTTTTTT. It is translated as CASSPRTGKNTGELFF.

The rearrangement joins TRBV5-1 to TRBJ1-2; the D gene is possibly TRBD1 (6 bases). Trimming took off 4 bases at V and 0 bases at J, with 19 bases between the two ends. In germline, CDR1 is SGHRS, CDR2 YFSETQ. The CDR3 loop spans 17 amino acids. The CDR3, as DNA: TGCGCCAGCAGCCCGTGGACAGTGACCGCGACTAACTATGGCTACACCTTC. It codes for CASSPWTVTATNYGYTF.

The chain has TRBV2 and TRBJ1-1; D gene ambiguous. This CDR3 has 12 residues. Trimming removed 4 bases at V and 2 bases at J, with 5 bases between. From germline, CDR1 is SNHLY and CDR2 FYNNEI. CDR3 loop: CASSGQNTEAFF. The CDR3 nucleotides are TGTGCCAGCAGTGGACAAAACACTGAAGCTTTCTTT.

This clone was recorded a few times. V usage is TRBV28 and J usage is TRBJ1-2, with D perhaps matching TRBD1 (5 bases). Between the trimmed V and J ends, which lost 3 bases and 4 bases, there was a span of 9 bases. The CDR3 consists of 13 residues. CDR1 is MDHEN, CDR2 SYDVKM, per germline. The CDR3 bases are TGTGCCAGCAGTTTCGTCGACAGCTATGGCTACACCTTC. It translates to CASSFVDSYGYTF.

The chain uses TRBV30 and TRBJ2-3; maybe TRBD1 (5 bases). V dropped 2 bases and J dropped 6 bases, with 6 bases sitting between them. The CDR3 runs 11 residues. Germline CDR1 reads GTSNPN; CDR2 reads SVGIG (reference sequence). Here the CDR3 reads CAWSSGDTQYF. The CDR3 DNA follows: TGTGCCTGGAGTTCAGGGGATACGCAGTATTTT.

Details on this clone: Mismatch with germline at one junction end may stem from a read error. V and J are TRBV19 and TRBJ1-2; D might be TRBD1 (5 bases). The germline V gene encodes CDR1 LNHDA and CDR2 SQIVND (reference sequence). This CDR3 has 12 residues. The CDR3, as DNA: TGTGCCAGTAGCATGCCTGGGAGGGACCTCTGCTTC. Translated: CASSMPGRDLCF.

This clone was detected a few times. The rearrangement links TRBV14 to TRBJ1-5; D unclear. Germline V gene data show CDR1 as SGHDN and CDR2 as FVKESK. Trimming stripped 3 bases from V and 9 bases from J, with 15 bases between. This CDR3 region has 14 residues. In DNA form, the CDR3 reads TGTGCCAGCAGCCAGAAGTTCTTGGCCTGGCCCCAGCATTTT. This translates into CASSQKFLAWPQHF.

V gene TRBV4-2 combines with J gene TRBJ1-4, with TRBD1 matching 10 bases. Germline assignment: CDR1 LGHNA and CDR2 YNFKEQ. There are 16 residues in the CDR3. The junction had 6 bases not matched to a gene; V was cut back by 1 base and J by 7 bases. CDR3 sequence: CASSQVSGTGVEKLFF. The CDR3, as DNA: TGTGCCAGCAGCCAAGTCTCCGGGACAGGGGTTGAAAAACTGTTTTTT.

The genes are TRBV11-2 and TRBJ2-5, with TRBD2 identical over 9 bases. CDR1 SGHAT and CDR2 FQNNGV come from the germline V gene. With 6 bases clipped from V and 1 base from J, the junction kept 15 bases outside the gene matches. The CDR3 is 18 amino acids. CDR3 loop: CASSYRRMAGGVQETQYF. CDR3 bases: TGTGCCAGCAGTTATAGACGGATGGCGGGGGGGGTCCAAGAGACCCAGTACTTC.

This chain connects TRBV5-8 to TRBJ2-7, with 7 bases matching TRBD1. This CDR3 has 13 residues. CDR1 is SGHTS, CDR2 YDEGEE, per germline. The ends lost 2 bases at V and 3 bases at J; junction bases unmatched: 2. Here the CDR3 reads CASSLQGNYEQYF. In DNA form, the CDR3 reads TGTGCCAGCAGCTTACAGGGGAACTACGAGCAGTACTTC.

The gene calls are TRBV21-1 and TRBJ1-4; the table gives TRBD1 as D, unverified against the DNA. TRBV21-1 is a pseudogene. The CDR3 covers 14 residues. The CDR3 coding sequence is TGTGCCAGCAGCACACTCCGGACAGGGGAAAAACTGTTTTTT. Translated, it gives CASSTLRTGEKLFF.

This clone was seen a handful of times. The rearrangement links TRBV5-1 to TRBJ2-5; a possible D gene is TRBD1 (6 bases). This CDR3 is built from 15 residues. V lost 4 bases, J lost 5 bases, and 18 bases lay in between. CDR1 is SGHRS and CDR2 is YFSETQ in the germline V gene. In DNA form, the CDR3 reads TGCGCCAGCAGCCCCCCAGGGGTTATTGGGGAGACCCAGTACTTC. Protein sequence: CASSPPGVIGETQYF.

The V gene is TRBV19, the J gene TRBJ1-5; 7 nucleotides align to TRBD1. Germline V gives CDR1 LNHDA, CDR2 SQIVND (reference sequence). The CDR3 sequence is 16 residues long. V shed 3 bases and J 6 bases; nucleotides not matched to a gene: 11. The CDR3 protein is CASSIFRGSGVQPQHF. The CDR3 DNA is TGTGCCAGTAGTATTTTCAGGGGGAGTGGAGTTCAGCCCCAGCATTTT.